The 15 T cell receptor beta chains below all came from one sample that was sequenced in a study of cytomegalovirus exposure and HLA in healthy donors. Sequenced by immunoSEQ multiplex PCR; TCRdb stores in-frame clones only, minus some. The repertoire holds fewer than 250,000 clones, around nine tenths seen once, with about 2.5% in the top ten. The sequenced material came from PBMCs. The receptors shown here come from a young man in good health and CMV-seronegative.

This chain links TRBV4-1 with TRBJ2-7; D is perhaps TRBD1 (5 bases). CDR3 size: 15 residues. Trimming shortened V by 5 bases and J by 0 bases, and 14 bases separated the two germline ends. Germline lookup yields CDR1 MGHRA and CDR2 YSYEKL. The CDR3 sequence is CASSYRSDSSYEQYF. The CDR3 DNA sequence: TGCGCCAGCAGCTACAGATCAGACAGCTCCTACGAGCAGTACTTC.

The V gene is TRBV5-1, the J gene TRBJ2-7; D is possibly TRBD2 (7 bases). Germline CDR1 and CDR2: SGHRS and YFSETQ. The CDR3 spans 17 residues. Trimming removed 0 bases at V and 0 bases at J, with 16 bases between. CDR3 coding DNA: TGCGCCAGCAGCTTGGCCGTCCGGGGGGCCCACTCCTACGAGCAGTACTTC. This sequence encodes CASSLAVRGAHSYEQYF.

This sequence joins TRBV27 and TRBJ2-7, with 8 bases fitting TRBD1. CDR1 is MNHEY, CDR2 SMNVEV, per germline (reference sequence). The ends lost 0 bases at V and 6 bases at J; junction bases unmatched: 7. The CDR3 runs 15 residues. Written as DNA, the CDR3 is TGTGCCAGCAGTTTATCCGGACGGACAGGGTCCGAGCAGTACTTC. Its protein is CASSLSGRTGSEQYF.

This clone showed up just once. The chain is built from TRBV27 and TRBJ2-7; 7 bases agree with TRBD1. J was trimmed by 2 bases and V by 0 bases; bases with no gene match: 10. Germline CDR1 is MNHEY and CDR2 is SMNVEV (reference sequence). This CDR3 has 17 residues. The CDR3 protein is CASSLSQQGLWAYEQYF. CDR3 bases: TGTGCCAGCAGTTTATCCCAACAGGGGTTATGGGCCTACGAGCAGTACTTC.

The gene calls are TRBV6-5 and TRBJ2-1; D perhaps matches TRBD1 (7 bases). V shed 7 bases and J shed 8 bases, with 15 bases lying between them. The CDR3 loop spans 13 amino acids. From germline, CDR1 is MNHEY and CDR2 SVGAGI. The CDR3 here is CASMQGGSYEQFF. CDR3 nucleotides: TGTGCCAGCATGCAGGGGGGATCGTATGAGCAGTTCTTC.

The chain employs TRBV7-2 and TRBJ1-5; possible D gene TRBD1, 5 bases. Trimming cost V 5 bases and J 5 bases, with 10 bases left between them. This CDR3 has 13 residues. The V gene's germline CDR1 is SGHTA and CDR2 FQGNSA. CDR3 protein: CASSGGGDQPQHF. The CDR3 bases are TGTGCCAGCAGCGGGGGAGGGGATCAGCCCCAGCATTTT.

CDR3 residues: CAWRVTGGQGAFF. The CDR3, as DNA: TGTGCCTGGAGGGTGACAGGGGGGCAAGGAGCTTTCTTT. The genes are TRBV30 and TRBJ1-1; 9 positions match TRBD1. The germline V gene has CDR1 GTSNPN and CDR2 SVGIG (reference sequence). The CDR3 is 13 residues long. J gave up 10 bases and V 3 bases, and 9 bases lay outside the gene matches.

The rearrangement uses TRBV27 and TRBJ2-5; no reliable D call. Trimming left V 3 bases short and J 5 bases short, with 7 bases between. Germline CDR1 is MNHEY and CDR2 is SMNVEV (reference sequence). This CDR3 has 12 residues. The CDR3 spells CASSFNGETQYF. DNA of the CDR3: TGTGCCAGCAGTTTCAACGGGGAGACCCAGTACTTC.

This chain connects TRBV2 to TRBJ2-7; 8 nucleotides line up with TRBD2. Germline V gene lookup returns CDR1 SNHLY and CDR2 FYNNEI. V lost 8 bases and J lost 3; bases outside the gene matches: 12. The CDR3 consists of 15 residues. As DNA, the CDR3 is TGTGCCAGCGGGGTATCTGGGACTAGGGACTACGAGCAGTACTTC. This gives the protein CASGVSGTRDYEQYF.

The chain is built from TRBV5-6 and TRBJ2-3; possible D gene TRBD1, 5 bases. This CDR3 is 14 amino acids long. Per germline, CDR1 SGHDT and CDR2 YYEEEE. The ends were cut back, 2 bases at V and 4 bases at J, with 11 bases in the middle. DNA of the CDR3: TGTGCCAGCAGCTTTTGGGGCGCCCCAGATACGCAGTATTTT. It specifies CASSFWGAPDTQYF.

This chain links TRBV19 with TRBJ2-7, with a tentative D call TRBD1 (6 bases). CDR1 LNHDA and CDR2 SQIVND come from the germline V gene (reference sequence). The V end was cut by 3 bases, the J end by 8 bases, with 17 bases between. The CDR3 length is 14 residues. The CDR3 protein is CASSIPGQRVKQYF. DNA for the CDR3: TGTGCCAGTAGTATCCCTGGACAGCGCGTCAAGCAGTACTTC.

The CDR3, as DNA: TGTGCCAGCAGTCCGGGACAGGGGAGGAATGAGCAGTTCTTC. Its protein product is CASSPGQGRNEQFF. The chain recombines TRBV2 with TRBJ2-1, with TRBD1 matching 10 bases. Trimming cost V 5 bases and J 7 bases; bases outside gene matches: 5. CDR1 and CDR2 from the germline V gene are SNHLY and FYNNEI. The CDR3 is 14 residues long. Full variable domain (rest looked up from reference TRBV2 and TRBJ2-1): EPEVTQTPSHQVTQMGQEVILRCVPISNHLYFYWYRQILGQKVEFLVSFYNNEISEKSEIFDDQFSVERPDGSNFTLKIRSTKLEDSAMYFCASSPGQGRNEQFFGPGTRLTVL.

The DNA of the CDR3 is TGTGCCATCAGTGAGTCGGCCGGGGGGTACAACAATGAGCAGTTCTTC. It encodes CAISESAGGYNNEQFF. The rearrangement links TRBV10-3 to TRBJ2-1; 7 bases agree with TRBD2. The trim removed 0 bases at V and 5 bases at J, leaving 7 bases unmatched. Germline CDR1 ENHRY, CDR2 SYGVKD. This CDR3 has 16 residues.

The chain is built from TRBV29-1 and TRBJ1-2, with D perhaps matching TRBD1 (6 bases). CDR3 length: 11 amino acids. The germline CDR1 and CDR2 sequences are SQVTM and ANQGSEA. Deletions cut 4 bases from V and 6 bases from J, with 9 bases between. The DNA of the CDR3 is TGCAGCGTTGCGGCAGGGGATGGCTACACCTTC. Its protein is CSVAAGDGYTF.

The chain combines TRBV19 with TRBJ2-7, with 7 bases matching TRBD1. CDR1 is LNHDA and CDR2 is SQIVND in the germline V gene (reference sequence). The CDR3 runs 15 residues. The V gene end was trimmed by 5 bases and the J gene end by 2 bases; junction bases not matched to a gene: 9. CDR3 residues: CASSVGQVAAYEQYF. CDR3 DNA sequence: TGTGCCAGTAGTGTAGGACAGGTGGCGGCCTACGAGCAGTACTTC. Filled out from reference TRBV19 and TRBJ2-7, the complete variable domain reads DGGITQSPKYLFRKEGQNVTLSCEQNLNHDAMYWYRQDPGQGLRLIYYSQIVNDFQKGDIAEGYSVSREKKESFPLTVTSAQKNPTAFYLCASSVGQVAAYEQYFGPGTRLTVT.